This TCR beta chain was profiled in a study of PD-1 blockade in classical Hodgkin lymphoma. Whole-study results and caveats: By C4D1, diversity of CD4+ TCRs had risen significantly, whereas that of CD8+ TCRs had not.

All patients relapsed after autologous stem cell transplantation, and brentuximab vedotin exposure varied. Germline CDR1 is ENHRY and CDR2 is SYGVKD. Germline trimming cut 2 bases from V and 0 bases from J; bases unmatched to any gene: 4. The CDR3 has 16 residues. Comments on this clone: Its antigen is as yet unknown.

Profiling relied on immunoSEQ multiplex PCR, and the TCRdb table lists in-frame clones only, not all of them. Here the sample spans about 97,000 clones, 75% to 90% being singletons. J is TRBJ2-7 and V is TRBV10-3; 10 positions match TRBD2. Sample: peripheral blood mononuclear cells (PBMCs), taken at baseline. The clonotype comes from a human donor with classical Hodgkin lymphoma. The CDR3 DNA sequence: TGTGCCATCAGTGAGACTAGCGGGAAAAGCTCCTACGAGCAGTACTTC. The encoded protein is CAISETSGKSSYEQYF.